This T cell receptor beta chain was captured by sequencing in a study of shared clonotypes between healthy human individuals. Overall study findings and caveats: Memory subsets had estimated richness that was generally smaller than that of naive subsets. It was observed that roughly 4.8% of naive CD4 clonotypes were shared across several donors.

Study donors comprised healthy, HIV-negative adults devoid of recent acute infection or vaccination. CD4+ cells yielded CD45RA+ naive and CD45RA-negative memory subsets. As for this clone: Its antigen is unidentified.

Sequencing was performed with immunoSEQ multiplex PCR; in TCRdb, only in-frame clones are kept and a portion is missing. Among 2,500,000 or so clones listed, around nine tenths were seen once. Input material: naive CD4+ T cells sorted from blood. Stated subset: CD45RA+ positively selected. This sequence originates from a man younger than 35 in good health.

The CDR3 DNA follows: TGTGCCAGCAGCTCGGGACTCCTTAGCAATCAGCCCCAGCATTTT. Protein sequence: CASSSGLLSNQPQHF. The chain carries TRBV2 and TRBJ1-5; maybe TRBD1 (5 bases). Germline V gives CDR1 SNHLY, CDR2 FYNNEI. This CDR3 contains 15 residues. V shed 6 bases and J shed 0 bases, with 12 bases lying between them.